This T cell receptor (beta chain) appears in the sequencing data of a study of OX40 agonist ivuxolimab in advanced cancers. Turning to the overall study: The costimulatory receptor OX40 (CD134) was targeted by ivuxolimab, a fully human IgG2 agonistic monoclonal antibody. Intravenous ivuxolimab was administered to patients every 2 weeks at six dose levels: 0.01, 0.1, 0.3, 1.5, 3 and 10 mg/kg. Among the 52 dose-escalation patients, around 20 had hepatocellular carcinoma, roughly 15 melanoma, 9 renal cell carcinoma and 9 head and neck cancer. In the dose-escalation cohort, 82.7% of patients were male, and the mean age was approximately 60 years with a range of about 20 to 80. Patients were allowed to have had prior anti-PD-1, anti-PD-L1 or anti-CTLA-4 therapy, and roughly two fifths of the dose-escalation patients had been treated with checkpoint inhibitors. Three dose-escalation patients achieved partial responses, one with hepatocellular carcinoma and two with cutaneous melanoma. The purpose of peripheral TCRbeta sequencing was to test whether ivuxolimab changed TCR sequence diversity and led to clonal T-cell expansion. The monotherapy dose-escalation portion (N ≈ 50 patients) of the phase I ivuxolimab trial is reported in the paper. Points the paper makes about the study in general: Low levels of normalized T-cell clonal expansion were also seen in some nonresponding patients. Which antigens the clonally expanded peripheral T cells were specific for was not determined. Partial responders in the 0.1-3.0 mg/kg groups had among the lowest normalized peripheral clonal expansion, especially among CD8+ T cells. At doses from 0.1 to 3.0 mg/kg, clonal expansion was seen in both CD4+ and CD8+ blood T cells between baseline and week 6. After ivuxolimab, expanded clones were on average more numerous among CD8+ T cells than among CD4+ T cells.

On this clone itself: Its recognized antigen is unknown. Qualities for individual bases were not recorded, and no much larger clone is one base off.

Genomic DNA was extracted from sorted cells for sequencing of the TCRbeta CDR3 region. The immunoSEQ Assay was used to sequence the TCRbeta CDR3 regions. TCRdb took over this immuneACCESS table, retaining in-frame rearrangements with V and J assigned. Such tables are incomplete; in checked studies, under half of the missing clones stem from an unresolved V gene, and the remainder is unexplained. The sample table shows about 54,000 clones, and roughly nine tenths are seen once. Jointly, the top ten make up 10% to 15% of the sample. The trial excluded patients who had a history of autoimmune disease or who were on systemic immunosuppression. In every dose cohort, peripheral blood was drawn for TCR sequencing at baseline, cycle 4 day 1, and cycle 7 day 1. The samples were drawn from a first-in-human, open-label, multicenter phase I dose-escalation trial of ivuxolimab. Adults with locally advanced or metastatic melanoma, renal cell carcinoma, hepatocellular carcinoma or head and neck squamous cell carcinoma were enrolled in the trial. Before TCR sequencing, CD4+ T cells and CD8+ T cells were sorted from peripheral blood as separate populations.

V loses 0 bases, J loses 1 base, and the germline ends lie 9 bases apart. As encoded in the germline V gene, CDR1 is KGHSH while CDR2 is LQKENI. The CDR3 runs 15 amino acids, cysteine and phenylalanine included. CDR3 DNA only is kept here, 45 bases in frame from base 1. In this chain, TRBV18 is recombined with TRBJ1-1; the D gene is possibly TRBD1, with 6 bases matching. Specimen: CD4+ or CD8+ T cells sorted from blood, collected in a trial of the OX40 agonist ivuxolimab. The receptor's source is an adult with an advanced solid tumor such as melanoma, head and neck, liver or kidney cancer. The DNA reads TGTGCCAGCTCACCACCGGGACATGAGAACACTGAAGCTTTCTTT. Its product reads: CASSPPGHENTEAFF.